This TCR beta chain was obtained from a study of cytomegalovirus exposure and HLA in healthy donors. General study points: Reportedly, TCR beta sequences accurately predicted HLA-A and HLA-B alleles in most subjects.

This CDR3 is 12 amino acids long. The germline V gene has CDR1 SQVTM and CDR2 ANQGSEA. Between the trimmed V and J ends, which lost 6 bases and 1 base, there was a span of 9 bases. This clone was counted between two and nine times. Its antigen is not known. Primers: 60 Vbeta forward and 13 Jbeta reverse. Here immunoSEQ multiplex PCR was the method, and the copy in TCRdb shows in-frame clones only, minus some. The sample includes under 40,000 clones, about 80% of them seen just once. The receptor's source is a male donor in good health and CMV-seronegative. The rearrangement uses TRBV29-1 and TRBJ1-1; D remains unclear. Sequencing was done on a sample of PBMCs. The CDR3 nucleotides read TGCAGCGTGTCATACGGGAACACTGAAGCTTTCTTT. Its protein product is CSVSYGNTEAFF.